Detailed here is one TCR beta chain. Its target is unknown. Germline loops: CDR1 KGHSY, CDR2 FQNENV. CDR3 length: 14 residues. Trimming cost V 0 bases and J 8 bases, with 13 bases left between them. Sequenced by immunoSEQ multiplex PCR; TCRdb stores in-frame clones only, minus some. The repertoire holds 100,000 or so clones, with about nine tenths as singletons. The record originates from a study of T cell responses to AZD1222 COVID-19 vaccine. Study as a whole: Doses given second, at about 4 or about 12 weeks, were pooled. Study results and caveats: Mapped onto spike, vaccine-associated CD4 TCRs spanned it and were dominant at 160-218 and 743-854. Baseline antibody screening turned up just a handful of seropositive AZD1222 recipients. Clonal diversity was possibly underestimated, and white British individuals and females predominated among donors.

Sample: peripheral blood, taken on day 0 of AZD1222 vaccination. The rearrangement links TRBV16 to TRBJ1-2; the D is unclear. The sequence was obtained from an adult in good health. CDR3 nucleotides: TGTGCCAGCAGCCAATCGAGGGCCGTCTCCGGCTACACCTTC. Protein product: CASSQSRAVSGYTF. Filled out from reference TRBV16 and TRBJ1-2, the complete variable domain reads GEEVAQTPKHLVRGEGQKAKLYCAPIKGHSYVFWYQQVLKNEFKFLISFQNENVFDETGMPKERFSAKCLPNSPCSLEIQATKLEDSAVYFCASSQSRAVSGYTFGSGTRLTVV.